Listed below are T cell receptor beta chains from one sample, sequenced in a study of cytomegalovirus exposure and HLA in healthy donors. Only in-frame clones appear in the TCRdb table, and some are missing; sequencing was by immunoSEQ multiplex PCR. This sample carries some 100,000 clones, roughly 83% of them seen once, and the ten largest clones take roughly 3.7%. Sequenced: PBMCs. The receptors were sampled from a female donor in good health and CMV-seropositive. The CDR3 runs from the conserved cysteine through the conserved F or W. A D gene is named only where the DNA matches it firmly. Size is omitted from some rows. Given values are once, few, many or a class for expanded clones.

NA TRBJ1-3 NA TRBV7-2 TGTGCCAGCAGCGAGACTGTTGGAAACACCATATATTTT CASSETVGNTIYF
few TRBJ2-6 NA TRBV5-1 TGCGCCAGCAGCCACTCAGGCTCTGGGGCCAACGGCCTGACTTTC CASSHSGSGANGLTF
NA TRBJ2-3 TRBD2 TRBV6-5 TGTGCCAGCAGTTACGGGTTAGCGGGAGGAACAGATACGCAGTATTTT CASSYGLAGGTDTQYF
once TRBJ2-7 TRBD2 TRBV10-2 TGCGCCAGCAGGAATAGCGGGAGCCCCTCCTACGAGCAGTACTTC CASRNSGSPSYEQYF
NA TRBJ2-5 NA TRBV25-1 TGTGCCAGCAGTGAACCCGGGGAGACCCAGTACTTC CASSEPGETQYF
NA TRBJ2-1 TRBD2 TRBV11-2 TGTGCCAGCAGCTTAGTTAGCGGGAGGGGGGATGCGTATGAGCAGTTCTTC CASSLVSGRGDAYEQFF
NA TRBJ2-2 TRBD2 TRBV7-9 TGTGCCAGCAGCCCCCTTAGAATAGCGGGAGTTGGCGGGGAGCTGTTTTTT CASSPLRIAGVGGELFF
NA TRBJ1-5 NA TRBV4-2 TGTGCCAGCAGCCAAGATCCGCGCGCGTCCAATAGCAATCAGCCCCAGCATTTT CASSQDPRASNSNQPQHF
once TRBJ1-5 NA TRBV11-2 TGTGCCAGCAGCTGGGGAACAGGGTCGGGGCAGCCCCAGCATTTT CASSWGTGSGQPQHF
NA TRBJ2-1 TRBD2 TRBV6-1 TGTGCCAGCAGTGAAGCTGGACAGGGACTAGCGGTTAACAATGAGCAGTTCTTC CASSEAGQGLAVNNEQFF
NA TRBJ1-1 NA TRBV4-3 TGCGCCAGCAGCCAAGACAGGGGGAACACTGAAGCTTTCTTT CASSQDRGNTEAFF
NA TRBJ1-6 NA TRBV2 TGTGCCAGCAGTCCGCCAGGGAGGAGTTCACCCCTCCACTTT CASSPPGRSSPLHF
NA TRBJ1-1 TRBD1 TRBV19 TGTGCCAGTTCGATAAACAGGGGAAACACTGAAGCTTTCTTT CASSINRGNTEAFF